This T cell receptor beta chain was recorded in a study of shared clonotypes between healthy human individuals. In regard to this clone: Antigen: not known.

Recent vaccinations or acute infections were absent in the healthy HIV-negative adult donors. Study-wide results and limits: Non-shared clonotypes had lower generation probabilities than clonotypes shared by all four sorted-subset donors.

Trimming shortened V by 1 base and J by 4 bases, and 14 bases separated the two germline ends. The CDR3 covers 16 residues. Germline assignment: CDR1 MGHRA and CDR2 YSYEKL. The study ran the assay at deep level. Here immunoSEQ multiplex PCR was the method, and the copy in TCRdb shows in-frame clones only, minus some. Of 2 million to 2.5 million clones listed, about 92% were seen once; the top ten hold 0.39%. The specimen sequenced was naive CD4+ T cells from PBMCs. Subset meaning: CD45RA+ positively selected. J is TRBJ2-1 and V is TRBV4-1; a weak D match, TRBD1 (5 bases). This sequence originates from a man younger than 35 in good health. Some clones in this sample may be carry-over from other donors' samples. CDR3 nucleotides: TGCGCCAGCAGCCAAGTTGGCAGACAGAGATACAATGAGCAGTTCTTC. Translated, it gives CASSQVGRQRYNEQFF.